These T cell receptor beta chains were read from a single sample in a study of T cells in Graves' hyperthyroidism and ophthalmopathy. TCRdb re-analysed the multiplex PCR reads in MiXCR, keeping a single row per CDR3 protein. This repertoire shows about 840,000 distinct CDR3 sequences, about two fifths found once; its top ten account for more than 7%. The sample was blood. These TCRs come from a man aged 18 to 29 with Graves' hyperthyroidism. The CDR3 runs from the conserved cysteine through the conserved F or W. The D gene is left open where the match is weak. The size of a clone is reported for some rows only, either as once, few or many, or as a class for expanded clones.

DNA: TGTGCCAGCAAGGGGACAGGGCAGTTTCAGCCCCAGCATTTT; CDR3: CASKGTGQFQPQHF; J: TRBJ1-5; V: TRBV2; size: -; D: TRBD1; length: 14
DNA: TGCAGTGCCGAAGAGGGAGTGACGGAGACCCAGTACTTC; CDR3: CSAEEGVTETQYF; J: TRBJ2-5; V: TRBV20-1; size: many; D: -; length: 13
DNA: TGTGCCAGTAGTATCCGGGACAGGGACACTGAAGCTTTCTTT; CDR3: CASSIRDRDTEAFF; J: TRBJ1-1; V: TRBV19; size: -; D: TRBD1; length: 14
DNA: TGTGCCAGCAGTTACTCGATGGTCCCAAACACCGGGGAGCTGTTTTTT; CDR3: CASSYSMVPNTGELFF; J: TRBJ2-2; V: TRBV6-1; size: -; D: -; length: 16
DNA: TGCAGTGCTATTGCGGGGGCGGGTGAAAAACTGTTTTTT; CDR3: CSAIAGAGEKLFF; J: TRBJ1-4; V: TRBV20-1; size: few; D: -; length: 13
DNA: TGTGCCATCAGCCCCGGGACACTTGGCTACACCTTC; CDR3: CAISPGTLGYTF; J: TRBJ1-2; V: TRBV10-3; size: many; D: -; length: 12
DNA: TGTGCCAGCAGAAGACCAGGGGATAGCAATCAGCCCCAGCATTTT; CDR3: CASRRPGDSNQPQHF; J: TRBJ1-5; V: TRBV2; size: -; D: -; length: 15
DNA: TGTGCCAGCACGGTTCCGCGGGGAGTCCCCGGGGAGCTGTTTTTT; CDR3: CASTVPRGVPGELFF; J: TRBJ2-2; V: TRBV28; size: -; D: -; length: 15
DNA: TGTGCCAGCAGTCCCTGCGCAGCCTACGAGCAGTACTTC; CDR3: CASSPCAAYEQYF; J: TRBJ2-7; V: TRBV5-4; size: -; D: -; length: 13
DNA: TGTGCCAGCAGCTTAAAGGGGGGGAGTAGTAACACCGGGGAGCTGTTTTTT; CDR3: CASSLKGGSSNTGELFF; J: TRBJ2-2; V: TRBV7-9; size: -; D: -; length: 17
DNA: TGCGCCAGCAGCTGGGGGGATAACACCGGGGAGCTGTTTTTT; CDR3: CASSWGDNTGELFF; J: TRBJ2-2; V: TRBV5-1; size: once; D: -; length: 14
DNA: TGCAGTGCTTGTGGATCGTTGGTGAACACTGAAGCTTTCTTT; CDR3: CSACGSLVNTEAFF; J: TRBJ1-1; V: TRBV20-1; size: many; D: -; length: 14
DNA: TGTGCCAGCAGGGGGGATATAGAAGCTTTCTTT; CDR3: CASRGDIEAFF; J: TRBJ1-1; V: TRBV2; size: many; D: -; length: 11
DNA: TGTGCCAGCAGAAACCGGGACAATCCCTACGAGCAGTACTTC; CDR3: CASRNRDNPYEQYF; J: TRBJ2-7; V: TRBV12-3/TRBV12-4; size: few; D: -; length: 14
DNA: TGTGCCATCAGTGAGGAGGGTGGCAATCAGCCCCAGCATTTT; CDR3: CAISEEGGNQPQHF; J: TRBJ1-5; V: TRBV10-3; size: -; D: -; length: 14
DNA: TGCAGTGCTGAGACAGAGTTGAACACTGAAGCTTTCTTT; CDR3: CSAETELNTEAFF; J: TRBJ1-1; V: TRBV20-1; size: few; D: -; length: 13
DNA: TGTGCCAGCAGTGAAGGGGACAGGGGCTCGGATCAGCCCCAGCATTTT; CDR3: CASSEGDRGSDQPQHF; J: TRBJ1-5; V: TRBV2; size: few; D: TRBD1; length: 16
DNA: TGCAGCGTTGGGGGCGGGAGGGCCGTCCACGAGCAGTACTTC; CDR3: CSVGGGRAVHEQYF; J: TRBJ2-7; V: TRBV29-1; size: many; D: TRBD2; length: 14
DNA: TGTGCCAGCAGCCTCCGGGACACTGGTCAGCCCCAGCATTTT; CDR3: CASSLRDTGQPQHF; J: TRBJ1-5; V: TRBV7-2; size: many; D: -; length: 14
DNA: TGTGCCACCTCGAGGGCAGGGGGATACTATGGCTACACCTTC; CDR3: CATSRAGGYYGYTF; J: TRBJ1-2; V: TRBV10-3; size: few; D: TRBD1; length: 14
DNA: TGTGCCATTAGGGGGCTCGGGAACACTGAAGCTTTCTTT; CDR3: CAIRGLGNTEAFF; J: TRBJ1-1; V: TRBV19; size: many; D: TRBD1; length: 13
DNA: TGTGCCAGCAGCCCACGGTACTCCTACGAGCAGTACTTC; CDR3: CASSPRYSYEQYF; J: TRBJ2-7; V: TRBV7-2; size: -; D: -; length: 13
DNA: TGTGCCACCGGGACAGGGAAAGAAAAACTGTTTTTT; CDR3: CATGTGKEKLFF; J: TRBJ1-4; V: TRBV10-3; size: -; D: TRBD1; length: 12
DNA: TGCAGTGCTCCCGACAGCGTAGAAGCTTTCTTT; CDR3: CSAPDSVEAFF; J: TRBJ1-1; V: TRBV20-1; size: many; D: -; length: 11
DNA: TGTGCCAGCAGCTTACTAGGGAGCTCCTACGAGCAGTACTTC; CDR3: CASSLLGSSYEQYF; J: TRBJ2-7; V: TRBV7-2; size: many; D: -; length: 14
DNA: TGTGCCAGCCAAGCTCACCGCAATCAGCCCCAGCATTTT; CDR3: CASQAHRNQPQHF; J: TRBJ1-5; V: TRBV6-6; size: -; D: -; length: 13
DNA: TGTGCCAGCGTCAGGGACTCTGGGGCCAACGTCCTGACTTTC; CDR3: CASVRDSGANVLTF; J: TRBJ2-6; V: TRBV9; size: many; D: -; length: 14
DNA: TGTGCCAGCACCCTATCCACCGGGACAGGGTACTATGAGCAGTACTTC; CDR3: CASTLSTGTGYYEQYF; J: TRBJ2-7; V: TRBV7-9; size: -; D: TRBD1; length: 16
DNA: TGTGCCACCAGCTCGGGACTAGCCCAAGAGACCCAGTACTTC; CDR3: CATSSGLAQETQYF; J: TRBJ2-5; V: TRBV5-4; size: -; D: TRBD2; length: 14
DNA: TGTGCCATCAGTGTCGGGGGGGAGCTGTTTTTT; CDR3: CAISVGGELFF; J: TRBJ2-2; V: TRBV10-3; size: -; D: -; length: 11
DNA: TGTGCCAGCAGCCGGACAGGGAGTGAAGCTTTCTTT; CDR3: CASSRTGSEAFF; J: TRBJ1-1; V: TRBV9; size: -; D: TRBD1; length: 12
DNA: TGTGCCAGCAGCCATCCAGGGACAGGGGGCATCTCCTACGAGCAGTACTTC; CDR3: CASSHPGTGGISYEQYF; J: TRBJ2-7; V: TRBV4-1; size: -; D: TRBD1; length: 17
DNA: TGTGCCAGCAGTTCCCGACTAGAAGAGACCCAGTACTTC; CDR3: CASSSRLEETQYF; J: TRBJ2-5; V: TRBV6-5; size: many; D: -; length: 13
DNA: TGTGCCAGTAGTATTGGTTTGGAGACCCAGTACTTC; CDR3: CASSIGLETQYF; J: TRBJ2-5; V: TRBV19; size: few; D: -; length: 12
DNA: TGTGCCAGCAGTTTAGGCAACAGGGAGACCCAGTACTTC; CDR3: CASSLGNRETQYF; J: TRBJ2-5; V: TRBV12-3/TRBV12-4; size: many; D: -; length: 13
DNA: TGTGCCAGGGGGACAGGTTACGAGCAGTACTTC; CDR3: CARGTGYEQYF; J: TRBJ2-7; V: TRBV2; size: -; D: TRBD1; length: 11
DNA: TGCGCCAGCAGCCAAGTAGCGGGGGCTTCCTACGAGCAGTACTTC; CDR3: CASSQVAGASYEQYF; J: TRBJ2-7; V: TRBV4-3; size: few; D: TRBD2; length: 15
DNA: TGCAGCGTGACAGGTTCTAGCTCAGATACGCAGTATTTT; CDR3: CSVTGSSSDTQYF; J: TRBJ2-3; V: TRBV29-1; size: -; D: -; length: 13
DNA: TGTGCCAGCACGGGAGATAGCAATCAGCCCCAGCATTTT; CDR3: CASTGDSNQPQHF; J: TRBJ1-5; V: TRBV19; size: many; D: -; length: 13
DNA: TGCGCCATCCCACTCATGACAGGGCTAAATCAGCCCCAGCATTTT; CDR3: CAIPLMTGLNQPQHF; J: TRBJ1-5; V: TRBV5-1; size: -; D: TRBD1; length: 15
DNA: TGTGCCATCAGTCTAGCGGGAGAAGAGACCCAGTACTTC; CDR3: CAISLAGEETQYF; J: TRBJ2-5; V: TRBV10-3; size: -; D: TRBD2; length: 13
DNA: TGCAGCAGTTACGTTCGAGGGGCTGAAGCTTTCTTT; CDR3: CSSYVRGAEAFF; J: TRBJ1-1; V: TRBV29-1; size: -; D: -; length: 12
DNA: TGTGCCAGCAGCTCAACGGCGGGCGGTGCCATATATTTT; CDR3: CASSSTAGGAIYF; J: TRBJ1-3; V: TRBV7-9; size: -; D: -; length: 13
DNA: TGTGCCAGTAATACCGGACAGGGCCTCAATCAGCCCCAGCATTTT; CDR3: CASNTGQGLNQPQHF; J: TRBJ1-5; V: TRBV19; size: -; D: TRBD1; length: 15
DNA: TGCAGCGTTGAAGACCCCGCTTGGGGCACCGGGGAGCTGTTTTTT; CDR3: CSVEDPAWGTGELFF; J: TRBJ2-2; V: TRBV29-1; size: -; D: -; length: 15
DNA: TGCGCCAGCAGCACAGACAGGGGTAATGAAAAACTGTTTTTT; CDR3: CASSTDRGNEKLFF; J: TRBJ1-4; V: TRBV5-1; size: few; D: TRBD1; length: 14
DNA: TGTGCCAGCAGCGTAGGAAATCTAGGGTCCTACGAGCAGTACTTC; CDR3: CASSVGNLGSYEQYF; J: TRBJ2-7; V: TRBV9; size: -; D: -; length: 15
DNA: TGTGCCAGCAGCCGCAGTGCAGGGCCTGGAAACACCATATATTTT; CDR3: CASSRSAGPGNTIYF; J: TRBJ1-3; V: TRBV7-6; size: many; D: -; length: 15
DNA: TGCAGCGCCCGGGACAGGGTTTACGAGCAGTACTTC; CDR3: CSARDRVYEQYF; J: TRBJ2-7; V: TRBV29-1; size: many; D: TRBD1; length: 12
DNA: TGCAGCGCTCTACAGGGATATGGAAACACCATATATTTT; CDR3: CSALQGYGNTIYF; J: TRBJ1-3; V: TRBV29-1; size: -; D: -; length: 13
DNA: TGCAGTGCTAGACGGGGCCAGGGGGAGCCCCAGTACTTC; CDR3: CSARRGQGEPQYF; J: TRBJ2-5; V: TRBV20-1; size: -; D: TRBD1; length: 13
DNA: TGCGCCAGCAGGACAACCGGGACAGGGGACACCGGGGAGCTGTTTTTT; CDR3: CASRTTGTGDTGELFF; J: TRBJ2-2; V: TRBV5-1; size: -; D: TRBD1; length: 16
DNA: TGTGCCAGCAGCGTAGATGGACGCTGGAACACTGAAGCTTTCTTT; CDR3: CASSVDGRWNTEAFF; J: TRBJ1-1; V: TRBV9; size: -; D: -; length: 15
DNA: TGTGCCATCAGTGACGGGGATCAGCCCCAGCATTTT; CDR3: CAISDGDQPQHF; J: TRBJ1-5; V: TRBV10-3; size: many; D: -; length: 12